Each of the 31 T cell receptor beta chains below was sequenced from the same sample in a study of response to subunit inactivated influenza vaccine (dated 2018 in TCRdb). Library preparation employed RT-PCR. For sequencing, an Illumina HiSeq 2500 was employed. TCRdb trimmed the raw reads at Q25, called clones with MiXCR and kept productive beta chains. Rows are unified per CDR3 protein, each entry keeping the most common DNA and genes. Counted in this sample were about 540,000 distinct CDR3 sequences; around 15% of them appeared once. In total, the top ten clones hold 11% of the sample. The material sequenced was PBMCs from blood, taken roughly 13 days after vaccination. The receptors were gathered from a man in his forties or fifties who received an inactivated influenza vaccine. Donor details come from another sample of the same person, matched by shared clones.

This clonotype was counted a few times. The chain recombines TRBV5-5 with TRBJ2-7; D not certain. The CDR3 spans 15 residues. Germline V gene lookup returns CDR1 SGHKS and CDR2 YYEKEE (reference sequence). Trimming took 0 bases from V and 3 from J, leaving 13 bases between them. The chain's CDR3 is CASSLVSSARYEQYF. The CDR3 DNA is TGTGCCAGCAGCTTGGTCTCCAGCGCTCGCTACGAGCAGTACTTC.

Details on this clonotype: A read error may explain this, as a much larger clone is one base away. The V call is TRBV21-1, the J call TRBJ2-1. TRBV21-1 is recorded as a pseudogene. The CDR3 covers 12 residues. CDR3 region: CASRDFYNEKFF. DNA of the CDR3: TGTGCCAGCCGGGACTTCTACAATGAGAAGTTCTTC.

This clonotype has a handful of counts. CDR3 nucleotide sequence: TGTGCCAGCAGTTACGTTCGGGGGTACGAGCAGTACTTC. It is translated as CASSYVRGYEQYF. This chain connects TRBV6-6 to TRBJ2-7, with D possibly matching TRBD2 (6 bases). Deletions cut 2 bases from V and 4 bases from J, with 9 bases between. Germline V gene lookup returns CDR1 MNHNY and CDR2 SVGAGI (reference sequence). This CDR3 is 13 amino acids long.

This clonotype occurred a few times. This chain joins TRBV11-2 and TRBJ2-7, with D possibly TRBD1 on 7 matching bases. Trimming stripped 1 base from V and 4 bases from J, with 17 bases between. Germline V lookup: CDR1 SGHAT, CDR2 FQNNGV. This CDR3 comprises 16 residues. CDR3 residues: CASSLGWAGGNYEQYF. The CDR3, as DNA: TGTGCCAGCAGCTTAGGTTGGGCAGGGGGGAATTACGAGCAGTACTTC.

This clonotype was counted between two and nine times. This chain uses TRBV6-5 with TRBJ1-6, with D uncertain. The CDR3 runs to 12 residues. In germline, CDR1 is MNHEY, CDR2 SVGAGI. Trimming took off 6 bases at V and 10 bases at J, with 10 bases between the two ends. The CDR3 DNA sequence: TGTGCCAGCAGCACGGGGAAATCACCCCTCCACTTT. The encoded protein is CASSTGKSPLHF.

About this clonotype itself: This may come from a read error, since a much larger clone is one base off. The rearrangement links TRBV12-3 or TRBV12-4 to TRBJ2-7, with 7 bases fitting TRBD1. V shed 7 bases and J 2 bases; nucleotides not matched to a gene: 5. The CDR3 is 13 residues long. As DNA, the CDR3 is TGTGCCAGCACCATCGGGACAGCCTACGAGCAGTACTTC. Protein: CASTIGTAYEQYF.

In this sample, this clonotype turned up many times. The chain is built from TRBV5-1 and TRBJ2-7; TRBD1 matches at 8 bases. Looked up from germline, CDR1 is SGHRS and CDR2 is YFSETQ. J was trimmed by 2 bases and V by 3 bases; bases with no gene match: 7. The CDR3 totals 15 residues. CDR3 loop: CASSSPGTGTYEQYF. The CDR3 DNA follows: TGCGCCAGCAGCTCCCCCGGGACAGGAACCTACGAGCAGTACTTC.

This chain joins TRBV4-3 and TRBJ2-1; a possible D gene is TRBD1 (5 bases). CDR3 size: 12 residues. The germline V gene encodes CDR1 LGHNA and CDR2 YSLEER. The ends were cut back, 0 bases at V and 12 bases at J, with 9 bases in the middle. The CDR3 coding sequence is TGCGCCAGCAGCCAAGATTTCAGGGTGCAGTTCTTC. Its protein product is CASSQDFRVQFF.

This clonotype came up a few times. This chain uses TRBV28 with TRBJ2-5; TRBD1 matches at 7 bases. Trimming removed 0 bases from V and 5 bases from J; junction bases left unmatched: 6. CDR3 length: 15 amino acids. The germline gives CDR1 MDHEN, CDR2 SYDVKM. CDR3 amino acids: CASSLWGQTGETQYF. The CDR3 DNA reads TGTGCCAGCAGTTTATGGGGACAGACGGGGGAGACCCAGTACTTC.

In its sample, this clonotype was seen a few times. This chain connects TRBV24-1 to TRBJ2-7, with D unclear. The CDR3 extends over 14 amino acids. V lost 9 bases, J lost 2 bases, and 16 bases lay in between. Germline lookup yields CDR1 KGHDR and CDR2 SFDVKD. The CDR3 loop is CATDPYGLAYEQYF. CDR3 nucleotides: TGTGCCACCGACCCCTATGGGCTAGCCTACGAGCAGTACTTC.

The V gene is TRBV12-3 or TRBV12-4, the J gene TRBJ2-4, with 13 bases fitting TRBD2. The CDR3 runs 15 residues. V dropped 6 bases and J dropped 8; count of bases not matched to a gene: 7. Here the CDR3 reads CASSQTSGGLHIQYF. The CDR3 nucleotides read TGTGCCAGCAGCCAGACTAGCGGGGGGTTACACATTCAGTACTTC.

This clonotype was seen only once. The CDR3 is CASSPEQGALMGTQYF. The CDR3 DNA is TGTGCCAGCAGCCCGGAACAGGGGGCGCTAATGGGGACCCAGTACTTC. The rearrangement uses TRBV7-6 and TRBJ2-5, with TRBD1 identical over 9 bases. The CDR3 extends over 16 amino acids. The germline gives CDR1 SGHVS, CDR2 FNYEAQ. V lost 5 bases and J lost 7; bases outside the gene matches: 14. Together with reference TRBV7-6 and TRBJ2-5, the CDR3 gives the full variable domain: GAGVSQSPRYKVTKRGQDVALRCDPISGHVSLYWYRQALGQGPEFLTYFNYEAQQDKSGLPNDRFSAERPEGSISTLTIQRTEQRDSAMYRCASSPEQGALMGTQYFGPGTRLLVL.

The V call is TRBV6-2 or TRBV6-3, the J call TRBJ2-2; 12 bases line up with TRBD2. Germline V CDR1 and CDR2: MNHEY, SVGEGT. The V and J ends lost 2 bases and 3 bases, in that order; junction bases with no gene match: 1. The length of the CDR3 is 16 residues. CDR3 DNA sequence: TGTGCCAGCAGTTACGGACTAGCGGGGTACACCGGGGAGCTGTTTTTT. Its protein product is CASSYGLAGYTGELFF.

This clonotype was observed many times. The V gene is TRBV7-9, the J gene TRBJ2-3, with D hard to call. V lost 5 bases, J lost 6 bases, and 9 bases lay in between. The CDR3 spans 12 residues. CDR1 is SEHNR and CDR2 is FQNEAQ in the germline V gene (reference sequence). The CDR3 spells CASSHTADTQYF. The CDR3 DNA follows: TGTGCCAGCAGCCATACTGCGGATACGCAGTATTTT. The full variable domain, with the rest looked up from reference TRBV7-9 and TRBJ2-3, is DTGVSQNPRHKITKRGQNVTFRCDPISEHNRLYWYRQTLGQGPEFLTYFQNEAQLEKSRLLSDRFSAERPKGSFSTLEIQRTEQGDSAMYLCASSHTADTQYFGPGTRLTVL.

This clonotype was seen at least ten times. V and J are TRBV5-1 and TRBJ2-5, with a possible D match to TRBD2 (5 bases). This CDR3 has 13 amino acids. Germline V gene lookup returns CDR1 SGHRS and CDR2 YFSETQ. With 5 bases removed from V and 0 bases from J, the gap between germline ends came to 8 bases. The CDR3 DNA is TGCGCCAGCAGACCGGGGAACCAAGAGACCCAGTACTTC. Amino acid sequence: CASRPGNQETQYF.

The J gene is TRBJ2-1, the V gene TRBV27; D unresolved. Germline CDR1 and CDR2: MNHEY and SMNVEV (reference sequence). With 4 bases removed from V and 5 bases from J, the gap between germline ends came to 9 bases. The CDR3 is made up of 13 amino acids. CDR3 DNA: TGTGCCAGCAGTTGGTCCAGAGACAATGAGCAGTTCTTC. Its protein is CASSWSRDNEQFF.

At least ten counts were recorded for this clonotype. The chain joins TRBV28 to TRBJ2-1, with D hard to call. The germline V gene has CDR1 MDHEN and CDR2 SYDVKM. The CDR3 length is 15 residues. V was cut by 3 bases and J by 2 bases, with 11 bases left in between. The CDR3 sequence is CASSFGTLAYNEQFF. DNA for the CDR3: TGTGCCAGCAGTTTTGGCACCTTGGCCTACAATGAGCAGTTCTTC.

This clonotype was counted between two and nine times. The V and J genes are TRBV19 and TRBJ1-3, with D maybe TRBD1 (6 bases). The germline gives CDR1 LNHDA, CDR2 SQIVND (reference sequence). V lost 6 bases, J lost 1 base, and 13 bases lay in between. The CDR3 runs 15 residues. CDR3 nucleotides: TGTGCCAGTAGCAGAATGGACAGTTCTGGAAACACCATATATTTT. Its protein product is CASSRMDSSGNTIYF.

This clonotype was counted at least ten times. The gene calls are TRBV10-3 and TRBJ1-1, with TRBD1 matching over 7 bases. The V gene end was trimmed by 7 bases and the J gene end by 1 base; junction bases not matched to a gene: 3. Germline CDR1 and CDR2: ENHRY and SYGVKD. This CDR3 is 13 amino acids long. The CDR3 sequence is CAITGQPNTEAFF. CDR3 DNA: TGTGCCATCACGGGACAGCCGAACACTGAAGCTTTCTTT.

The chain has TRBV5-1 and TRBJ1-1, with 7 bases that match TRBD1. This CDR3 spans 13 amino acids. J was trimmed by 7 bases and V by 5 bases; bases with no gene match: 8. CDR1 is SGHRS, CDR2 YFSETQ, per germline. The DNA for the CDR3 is TGCGCCAGCAGGACAGGGCCGAACGGTGAAGCTTTCTTT. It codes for CASRTGPNGEAFF.

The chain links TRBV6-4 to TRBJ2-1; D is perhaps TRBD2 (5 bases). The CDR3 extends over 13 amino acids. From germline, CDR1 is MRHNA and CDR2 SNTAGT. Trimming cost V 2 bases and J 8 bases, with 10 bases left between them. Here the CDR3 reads CASSDGWTDEQFF. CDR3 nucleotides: TGTGCCAGCAGTGACGGTTGGACTGATGAGCAGTTCTTC.

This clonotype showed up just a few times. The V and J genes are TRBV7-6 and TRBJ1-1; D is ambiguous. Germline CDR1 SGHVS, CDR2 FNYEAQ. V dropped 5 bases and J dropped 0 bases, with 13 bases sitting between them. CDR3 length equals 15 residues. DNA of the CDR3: TGTGCCAGCAGCCTCAACGGTGTTTTGAACACTGAAGCTTTCTTT. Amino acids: CASSLNGVLNTEAFF. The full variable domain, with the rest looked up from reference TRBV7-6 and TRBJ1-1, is GAGVSQSPRYKVTKRGQDVALRCDPISGHVSLYWYRQALGQGPEFLTYFNYEAQQDKSGLPNDRFSAERPEGSISTLTIQRTEQRDSAMYRCASSLNGVLNTEAFFGQGTRLTVV.

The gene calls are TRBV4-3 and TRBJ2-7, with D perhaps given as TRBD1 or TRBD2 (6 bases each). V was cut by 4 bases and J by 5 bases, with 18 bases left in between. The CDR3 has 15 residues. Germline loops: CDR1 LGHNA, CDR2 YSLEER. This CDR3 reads CASSLSGEVIHEQYF. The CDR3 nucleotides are TGCGCCAGCAGCCTGTCAGGGGAGGTTATCCACGAGCAGTACTTC.

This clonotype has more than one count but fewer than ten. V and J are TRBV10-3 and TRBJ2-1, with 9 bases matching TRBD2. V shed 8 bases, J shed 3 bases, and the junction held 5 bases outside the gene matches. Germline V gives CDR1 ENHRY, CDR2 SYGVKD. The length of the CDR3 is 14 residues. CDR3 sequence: CAIRAGGHYNEQFF. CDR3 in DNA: TGTGCCATCCGAGCGGGAGGCCACTACAATGAGCAGTTCTTC.

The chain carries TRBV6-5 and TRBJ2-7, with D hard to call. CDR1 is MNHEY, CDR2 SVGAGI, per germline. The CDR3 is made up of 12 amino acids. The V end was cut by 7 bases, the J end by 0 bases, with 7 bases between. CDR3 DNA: TGTGCCAGCACGGCGAACTCCTACGAGCAGTACTTC. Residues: CASTANSYEQYF.

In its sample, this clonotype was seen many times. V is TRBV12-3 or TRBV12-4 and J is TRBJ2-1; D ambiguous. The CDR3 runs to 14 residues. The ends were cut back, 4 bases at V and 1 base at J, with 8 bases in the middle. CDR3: CASSSGPSYNEQFF. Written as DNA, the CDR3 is TGTGCCAGCAGTTCCGGGCCGTCCTACAATGAGCAGTTCTTC.

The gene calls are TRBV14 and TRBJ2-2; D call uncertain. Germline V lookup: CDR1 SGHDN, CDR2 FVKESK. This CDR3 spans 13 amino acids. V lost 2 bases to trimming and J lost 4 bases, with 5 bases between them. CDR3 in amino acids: CASSQQITGELFF. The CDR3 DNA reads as TGTGCCAGCAGCCAACAAATCACCGGGGAGCTGTTTTTT.

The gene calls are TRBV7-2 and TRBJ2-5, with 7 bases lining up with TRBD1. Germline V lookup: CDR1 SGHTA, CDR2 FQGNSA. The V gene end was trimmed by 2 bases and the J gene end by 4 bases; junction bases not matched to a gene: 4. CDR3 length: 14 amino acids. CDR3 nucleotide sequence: TGTGCCAGCAGCTTATTGGACAGGAGAGAGACCCAGTACTTC. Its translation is CASSLLDRRETQYF.

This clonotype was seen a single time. CDR3 DNA sequence: TGCAGTGCTAGAGTGACCTATGGCTACACCTTC. As protein: CSARVTYGYTF. V usage is TRBV20-1 and J usage is TRBJ1-2; D not resolved. Trimming pared 1 base from V and 4 bases from J, leaving 4 bases between. Per the germline V gene, CDR1 is DFQATT and CDR2 is SNEGSKA (reference sequence). This CDR3 region has 11 residues.

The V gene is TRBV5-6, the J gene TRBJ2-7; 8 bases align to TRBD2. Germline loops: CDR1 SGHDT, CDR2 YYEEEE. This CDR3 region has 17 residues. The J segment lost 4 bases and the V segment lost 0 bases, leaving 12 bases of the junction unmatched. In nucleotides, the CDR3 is TGTGCCAGCAGCTTGGGGGCCGGGAGGGCCGCGGTTTACGAGCAGTACTTC. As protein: CASSLGAGRAAVYEQYF.

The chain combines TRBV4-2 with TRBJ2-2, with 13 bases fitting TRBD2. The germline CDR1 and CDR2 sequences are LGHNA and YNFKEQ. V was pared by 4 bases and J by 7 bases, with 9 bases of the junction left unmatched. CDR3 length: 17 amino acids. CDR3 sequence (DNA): TGTGCCAGCAGCCGGGGGGGACTAGCGGGACTCAACGGGGAGCTGTTTTTT. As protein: CASSRGGLAGLNGELFF.